This TCR beta chain was found in a study of T cells after yellow fever vaccination. Study as a whole: Researchers used SMART-Seq v4 Ultra Low Input to prepare fractions that had low cell numbers. General study results and limits: Clones from primary vaccination mostly reappeared after the booster (around 96% CD4, around 90% CD8).

Synthesis of TCR cDNA relied on 5'RACE template switching, which attached a universal primer site and UMIs. TCRdb reprocessed the 5' RACE reads with MiXCR, giving one entry per CDR3 protein. The table has 620,000 or so distinct CDR3 sequences, roughly 12% seen once; the top ten hold under 15%. Germline V lookup: CDR1 SGHVS, CDR2 FQNEAQ. This CDR3 is built from 17 residues. The junction had 10 bases not matched to a gene; V was cut back by 0 bases and J by 5 bases. On this clonotype: The antigen is not known.

The sample in question was PBMCs, obtained on the day of the yellow fever booster vaccination. This receptor was taken from a young man who received the YFV17D yellow fever vaccine. This sequence joins TRBV7-8 and TRBJ2-7, with 10 positions matching TRBD2. CDR3 loop: CASSLARLAGAGHEQYF. CDR3 DNA sequence: TGTGCCAGCAGCTTAGCAAGGCTAGCGGGAGCGGGCCACGAGCAGTACTTC.